This T cell receptor (beta chain) was sequenced during a study of cytomegalovirus exposure and HLA in healthy donors. Findings and limits, study-wide: CMV antigen specificity of three CMV-associated chains was confirmed in vitro.

The validation cohort, a group of 100 to 150 subjects, included the donors and was separate from the roughly 700-subject first cohort. As regards this clone: What it binds is unknown.

Assay: immunoSEQ multiplex PCR; the TCRdb copy retains only in-frame clones and omits some. The repertoire has more than 150,000 clones, about 80% of them found once; the top ten carry about 3%. This CDR3 has 15 residues. Germline assignment: CDR1 SGHRS and CDR2 YFSETQ. V was clipped by 4 bases and J by 8 bases; unmatched bases: 12. The sample was PBMCs. This rearrangement joins TRBV5-1 to TRBJ1-3; TRBD1 aligns across 7 bases. This receptor was identified in a woman between 18 and 30 years old in good health and CMV-seropositive. CDR3: CASSPSGTVTHTIYF. The CDR3 coding sequence is TGCGCCAGCAGCCCCTCCGGGACAGTAACCCACACCATATATTTT.